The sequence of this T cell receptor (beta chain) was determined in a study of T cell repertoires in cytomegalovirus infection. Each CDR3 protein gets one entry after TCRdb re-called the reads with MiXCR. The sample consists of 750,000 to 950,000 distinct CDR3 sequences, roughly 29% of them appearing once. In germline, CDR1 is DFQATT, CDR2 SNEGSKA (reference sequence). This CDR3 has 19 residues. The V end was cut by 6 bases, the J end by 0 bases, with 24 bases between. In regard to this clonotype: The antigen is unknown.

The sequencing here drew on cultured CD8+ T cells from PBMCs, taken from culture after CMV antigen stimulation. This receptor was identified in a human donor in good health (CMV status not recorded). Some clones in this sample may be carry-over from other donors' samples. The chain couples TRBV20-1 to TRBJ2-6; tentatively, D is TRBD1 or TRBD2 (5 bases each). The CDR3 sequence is CSARQVAIMGDSGANVLTF. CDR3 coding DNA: TGCAGTGCGCGCCAGGTCGCCATCATGGGGGACTCTGGGGCCAACGTCCTGACTTTC.